The 8 T cell receptor beta chains below were found in one sample sequenced in a study of Graves' ophthalmopathy and Graves' hyperthyroidism. CDR3 regions of TCR beta were amplified from RNA transcripts. The workflow started with a first-round RT-PCR run with HTBI primers and then moved on to a second-round multiplex PCR. TCRdb reprocessed the multiplex PCR reads via MiXCR and lists one record per CDR3 protein. Counted here are about 390,000 distinct CDR3 sequences, 15% occurring once; the ten biggest clones make up approximately 7%. The material sequenced was peripheral blood. Every receptor here comes from a woman in her late teens or twenties with stable Graves' hyperthyroidism.

This clonotype appeared a few times. The gene calls are TRBV7-9 and TRBJ2-7; D is unclear. This CDR3 is 13 amino acids long. Germline CDR1 SEHNR, CDR2 FQNEAQ (reference sequence). V was trimmed by 3 bases and J by 3 bases, leaving 9 bases between them. DNA for the CDR3: TGTGCCAGCAGCTTCTTCTGGAACTACGAGCAGTACTTC. Its translation is CASSFFWNYEQYF.

This clonotype was found many times. V and J are TRBV27 and TRBJ1-1; D is uncertain. Per the germline V gene, CDR1 is MNHEY and CDR2 is SMNVEV (reference sequence). This CDR3 region has 12 residues. Trimming shortened V by 7 bases and J by 6 bases, and 12 bases separated the two germline ends. The DNA of the CDR3 is TGTGCCAGCACTAACTTGCTTGCTGAAGCTTTCTTT. Translating it yields CASTNLLAEAFF.

As regards this clonotype: This may come from a read error, since a much larger clone is one base off. The rearrangement joins TRBV5-1 to TRBJ1-1, with D unclear. The CDR3 totals 15 residues. Germline V gene sequence: CDR1 SGHRS, CDR2 YFSETQ. In DNA, the CDR3 is TGCGCCAGCAGCTTGGATCCCGGCAAGAACACTGAATCTTTCTTT. Residues: CASSLDPGKNTESFF.

This clonotype was recorded many times. In DNA, the CDR3 is TGCGCCAGCAGCTCCACAGGGGTCAACGAGCAGTACTTC. Its protein product is CASSSTGVNEQYF. V is TRBV5-1 and J is TRBJ2-7; 7 bases map to TRBD1. CDR1 SGHRS and CDR2 YFSETQ come from the germline V gene. The CDR3 has 13 residues. V was clipped by 3 bases and J by 5 bases; unmatched bases: 5.

This clonotype has at least ten counts. The chain uses TRBV19 and TRBJ2-7, with 8 bases matching TRBD1. CDR3 length equals 15 residues. Germline V CDR1 and CDR2: LNHDA, SQIVND (reference sequence). After removal of 3 bases from V and 3 bases from J, the junction contained 7 bases not matched to a gene. This CDR3 reads CASSIGTGLFYEQYF. The CDR3 bases are TGTGCCAGTAGTATCGGGACAGGCCTCTTCTACGAGCAGTACTTC.

The chain recombines TRBV15 with TRBJ2-5; maybe TRBD1 (5 bases). Trimming stripped 2 bases from V and 1 base from J, with 8 bases between. CDR1 LNHNV and CDR2 YYDKDF come from the germline V gene (reference sequence). The CDR3 spans 14 residues. Written as DNA, the CDR3 is TGTGCCACCAGCAGACAGGGTACCCAAGAGACCCAGTACTTC. It is translated as CATSRQGTQETQYF. Supplemented by reference TRBV15 and TRBJ2-5, the full variable domain reads DAMVIQNPRYQVTQFGKPVTLSCSQTLNHNVMYWYQQKSSQAPKLLFHYYDKDFNNEADTPDNFQSRRPNTSFCFLDIRSPGLGDTAMYLCATSRQGTQETQYFGPGTRLLVL.

This clonotype was seen repeatedly, ten times or more. The gene calls are TRBV20-1 and TRBJ2-7, with 9 nucleotides matching TRBD1. Trimming cost V 0 bases and J 2 bases; bases outside gene matches: 8. Germline CDR1 reads DFQATT; CDR2 reads SNEGSKA (reference sequence). The CDR3 consists of 16 residues. The CDR3 nucleotides read TGCAGTGCTAGAGATGCGGGGACAGGGTGGGCCTACGAGCAGTACTTC. This encodes CSARDAGTGWAYEQYF.

This clonotype was found many times. This chain connects TRBV6-5 to TRBJ1-5; 7 bases are shared with TRBD1. Trimming removed 4 bases from V and 0 bases from J; junction bases left unmatched: 3. Germline V gene lookup returns CDR1 MNHEY and CDR2 SVGAGI. The CDR3 consists of 15 residues. CDR3 bases: TGTGCCAGCAGTTCTAACAGGGGTAGCAATCAGCCCCAGCATTTT. The encoded protein is CASSSNRGSNQPQHF.